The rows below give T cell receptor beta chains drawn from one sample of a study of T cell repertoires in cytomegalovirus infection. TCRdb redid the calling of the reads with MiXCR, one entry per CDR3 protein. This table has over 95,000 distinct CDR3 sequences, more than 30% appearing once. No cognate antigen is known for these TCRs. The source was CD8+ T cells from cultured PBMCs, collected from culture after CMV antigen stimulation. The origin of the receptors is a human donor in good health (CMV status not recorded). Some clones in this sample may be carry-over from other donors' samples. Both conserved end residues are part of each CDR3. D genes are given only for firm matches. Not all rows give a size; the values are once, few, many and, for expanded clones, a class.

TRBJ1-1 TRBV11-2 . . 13 CASSSDVRKGAFF
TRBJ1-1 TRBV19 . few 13 CASSMGRTTEAFF
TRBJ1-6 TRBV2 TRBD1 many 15 CARRQGSGDNSPLHF
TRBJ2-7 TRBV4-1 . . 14 CASSQDPDPYEQYF
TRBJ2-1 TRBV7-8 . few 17 CASSAIGSSSSYNEQFF
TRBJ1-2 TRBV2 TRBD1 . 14 CASVDRGRNYGYTF
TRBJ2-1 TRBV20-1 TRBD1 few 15 CSATLQGVDNNEQFF
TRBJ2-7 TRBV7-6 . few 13 CASSPQGGHEQYF
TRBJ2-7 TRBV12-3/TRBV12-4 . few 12 CASSGDEPEQYF
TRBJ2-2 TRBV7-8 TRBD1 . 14 CASRTGRNTGELFF
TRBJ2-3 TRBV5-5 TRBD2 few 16 CASSLTTSGATDTQYF
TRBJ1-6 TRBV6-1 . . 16 CASSTADSERNSPLHF
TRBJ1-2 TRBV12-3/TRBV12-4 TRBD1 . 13 CASSPGTGGGYTF
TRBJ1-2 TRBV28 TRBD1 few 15 CASSLPGGGVDGYTF
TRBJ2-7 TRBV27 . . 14 CASSLGGPGGEQYF
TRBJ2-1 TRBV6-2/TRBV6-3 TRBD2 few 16 CASSWTASGGYNEQFF
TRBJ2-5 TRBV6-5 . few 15 CASSSGTRVRGTQYF
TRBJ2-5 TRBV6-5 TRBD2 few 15 CASSYRLADQETQYF
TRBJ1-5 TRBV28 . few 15 CASRVGSFSNQPQHF
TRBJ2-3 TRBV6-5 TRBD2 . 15 CASSRLAGRTDTQYF
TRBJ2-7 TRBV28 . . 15 CASTPFGPSSYEQYF
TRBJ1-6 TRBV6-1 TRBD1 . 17 CASSALTGVGRNSPLHF
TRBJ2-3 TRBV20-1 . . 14 CSAIVDSSTDTQYF
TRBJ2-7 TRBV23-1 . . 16 CASSQSGAGSVYEQYF
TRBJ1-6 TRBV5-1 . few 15 CASSLTGTYNSPLHF
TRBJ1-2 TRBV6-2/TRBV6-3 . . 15 CASREGQGVNYGYTF
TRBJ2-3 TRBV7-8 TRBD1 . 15 CASSLTTGLADTQYF
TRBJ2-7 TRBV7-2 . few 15 CASSLGGGSSYEQYF
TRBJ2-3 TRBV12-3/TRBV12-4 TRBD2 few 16 CASRRTSGASTDTQYF
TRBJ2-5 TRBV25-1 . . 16 CASSDRLTGLQETQYF
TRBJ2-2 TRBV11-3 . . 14 CASSPLVNTGELFF
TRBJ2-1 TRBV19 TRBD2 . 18 CASSIDSVAGLSYNEQFF
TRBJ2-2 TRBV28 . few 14 CASSLRPNTGELFF
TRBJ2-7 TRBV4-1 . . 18 CASSQDRTLNQVSYEQYF
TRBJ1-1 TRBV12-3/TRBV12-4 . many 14 CASSFVPGRTEAFF
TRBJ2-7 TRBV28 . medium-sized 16 CASSSRILGGSYEQYF
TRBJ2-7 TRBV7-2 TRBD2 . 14 CASSLGGGMNEQYF
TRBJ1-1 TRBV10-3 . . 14 CAISLTTGPTEAFF
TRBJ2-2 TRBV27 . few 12 CASQRSAGELFF
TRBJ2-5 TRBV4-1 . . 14 CASSQDRAQETQYF
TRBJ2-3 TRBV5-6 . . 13 CAISLGGGDTQYF
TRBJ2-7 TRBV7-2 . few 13 CASSLGRPYEQYF
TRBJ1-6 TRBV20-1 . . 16 CSAREDSSSYNSPLHF
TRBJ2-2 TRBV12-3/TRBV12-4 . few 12 CASRSNTGELFF
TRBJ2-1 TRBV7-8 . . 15 CASSLGLPVYNEQFF
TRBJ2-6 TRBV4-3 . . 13 CASSPPGANVLTF
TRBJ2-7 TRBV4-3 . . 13 CASSQANTYEQYF
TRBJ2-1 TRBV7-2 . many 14 CASSPVTPYNEQFF
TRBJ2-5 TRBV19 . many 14 CASSIWAGQETQYF